This T cell receptor (beta chain) was found in a study of blood T cell repertoires in COVID-19. Study information: Acute and convalescent COVID-19 specimens originated in the United States, Italy and Spain.

The germline CDR1 and CDR2 sequences are GTSNPN and SVGIG (reference sequence). Trimming stripped 0 bases from V and 1 base from J, with 12 bases between. This CDR3 is 16 amino acids long. Methods used by the authors: Using reference gene primer amplification, nucleated cell counts were estimated. Clones were read by immunoSEQ multiplex PCR, and TCRdb kept only the in-frame ones, dropping some. The V and J calls and clone size are taken from that table; D and trimming were inferred from the DNA. The data contain around 350,000 clones, around 86% of them seen just once; the ten biggest clones take up around 2.9%.

Sample: peripheral blood. The V call is TRBV30, the J call TRBJ2-2; the D is unclear. The receptor comes from a human donor in a cohort sampled during active COVID-19. The CDR3 bases are TGTGCCTGGAGTGTACTCGGGTTGGTGAACACCGGGGAGCTGTTTTTT. Amino acids: CAWSVLGLVNTGELFF. Based on the CDR3 plus reference TRBV30 and TRBJ2-2, the full variable domain is SQTIHQWPATLVQPVGSPLSLECTVEGTSNPNLYWYRQAAGRGLQLLFYSVGIGQISSEVPQNLSASRPQDRQFILSSKKLLLSDSGFYLCAWSVLGLVNTGELFFGEGSRLTVL.